Included here is one TCR beta chain sequence, with context. Its target is unknown. The data originate from a study of CXCR3-negative and CXCR3-positive naive CD8 T cells. Overall study findings and caveats: Memory CD8+ cells showed much lower diversity, while both naive subsets displayed comparably high diversity. Greater hydrophobicity was found in TRB CDR3s of CXCR3-positive naive cells than of CXCR3-negative naive cells.

Germline assignment: CDR1 MNHEY and CDR2 SMNVEV (reference sequence). This CDR3 has 14 residues. The sorter processed each CD8+ T cell subset in triplicate at over 250,000 cells apiece. CD45RO-CCR7+CD27+CD95- cells counted as naive CD8+ T cells. UMI-labeled 5' RACE TRB cDNA libraries were prepared from the cells. TCRdb reprocessed the 5' RACE reads, with one entry per CDR3 protein and no DNA. This repertoire includes 100,000 to 150,000 distinct CDR3 sequences. The sequence was collected from a human donor in good health. Some clones in this sample may be carry-over from other donors' samples. The chain joins TRBV27 to TRBJ2-1; TCRdb gives TRBD2 as the D gene, but with no DNA this cannot be confirmed. Sample: naive CXCR3+ CD8+ T cells from blood. Subset given: CD45RO-CCR7+CD27+CD95- naive CD8+ T cells expressing CXCR3 (TNR3+). The CDR3 sequence: CASRSLAGYNEQFF.